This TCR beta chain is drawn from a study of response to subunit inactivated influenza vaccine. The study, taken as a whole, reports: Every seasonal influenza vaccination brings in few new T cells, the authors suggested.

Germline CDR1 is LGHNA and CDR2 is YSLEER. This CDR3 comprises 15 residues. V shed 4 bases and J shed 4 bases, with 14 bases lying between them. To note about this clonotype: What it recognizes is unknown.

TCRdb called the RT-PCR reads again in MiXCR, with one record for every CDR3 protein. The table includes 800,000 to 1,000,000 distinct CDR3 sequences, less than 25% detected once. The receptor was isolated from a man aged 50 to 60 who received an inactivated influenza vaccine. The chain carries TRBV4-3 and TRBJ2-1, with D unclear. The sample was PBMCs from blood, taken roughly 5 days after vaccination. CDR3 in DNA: TGCGCCAGCAGCCGATCTCTGCTGGGGTACAATGAGCAGTTCTTC. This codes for CASSRSLLGYNEQFF.